This TCR beta chain appears in the sequencing data of a study of T cells in Graves' hyperthyroidism and ophthalmopathy (dated by TCRdb to the late 2010s). For the study in its entirety: Peripheral blood samples were taken at initial diagnosis, before any treatment was given. TCR Vbeta CDR3 sequencing of roughly 140 peripheral blood samples (43 ophthalmopathy, approximately 80 hyperthyroidism and some 17 progressor patients) is reported in the paper. After blood sampling, hyperthyroidism patients were treated with methimazole at a starting dose of 30 mg daily, and ophthalmopathy patients were treated with high-dose intravenous methylprednisolone. Thyroid tissue and blood T-cell repertoires from six Graves' hyperthyroidism patients were also compared in the study. For training and testing, the 100 or so patients in the discovery cohort were randomly divided in a 7:3 ratio. An independent validation cohort of under 20 hyperthyroidism patients and approximately 17 patients who later progressed to ophthalmopathy tested prospective prediction of ophthalmopathy. A discovery cohort of about a hundred patients, about 40 with Graves' ophthalmopathy and more than 55 with stable Graves' hyperthyroidism, was used to find distinguishing TCR V-J signatures.

A patient counted as having stable Graves' hyperthyroidism if no progression to ophthalmopathy occurred over 18 months of follow-up. Hyperthyroidism patients were newly diagnosed, with disease duration under 2 months, and aged 18 to 65 years. Any patient with an uncontrolled infection, another autoimmune disease, pregnancy or lactation was excluded. Diagnoses relied on clinical symptoms, serum thyroxine and TRAb, thyroid ultrasound and orbital computed tomography. PBMCs were separated from 8 to 10 ml of fresh peripheral blood using Ficoll-Paque density gradient centrifugation. Total RNA was extracted using Trizol reagent, and RNA quality was assessed on an Agilent 2100 Bioanalyzer. This clonotype was seen many times. What this receptor recognizes is not known. Per-base qualities were not stored, and no clone one base away is much larger. The TCR beta CDR3 regions were amplified from RNA transcripts. A first-round RT-PCR of the TCR CDR3 used the HTBI primer set with the Qiagen OneStep RT-PCR kit. A second multiplex PCR round built the libraries, followed by size selection and purification. Libraries were sequenced paired-end with 100 bp reads on an Illumina HiSeq2000. In the original analysis: SOAPnuke was used to process the raw data, removing reads that contained adapters or uncalled bases, had a mean Phred below 15, or lacked an exact match to the constant primer or identifier. High-quality paired reads were merged using COPE v1.2.5, and each unique nucleotide sequence was defined as a clonotype. Clonotypes were aligned to IMGT TRBV, TRBD and TRBJ reference segments using MiTCR v1.1. The analysis included only V-J combinations with a frequency above 0.0001, which together covered about 99% of the repertoires. The TCS score was defined as the ratio of F50 (clonal expansion) to E x V (chaos), calculated using BLOSUM62-based TCRdist between CDR3 peptides within each V-J. Welch's t-statistics and random forest reduced 500 to 650 V-J features to 10 to 15, which were used in a naive Bayes classifier (R e1071). The Morisita-Horn index was used to measure how similar the thyroid and blood repertoires were. TCRdb reprocessing: public reads trimmed at Q25 with fastp, clones called with MiXCR, in-frame beta chains kept. Each CDR3 protein gets just one entry, which takes the most common genes and DNA from the rows behind it. The V and J calls were determined by TCRdb, not by the authors. This sample comprises 700,000 to 850,000 distinct CDR3 sequences, 30% to 40% of them detected only once. The top ten hold less than 40% of the sample.

What the research found in general, with its limitations: In validation, progression to ophthalmopathy was predicted by the model with roughly 71% sensitivity and roughly 76% specificity, a median of about 6.4 months before onset. A model built on a 13 V-J signature distinguished ophthalmopathy from stable hyperthyroidism, reaching roughly 88% sensitivity and about 81% specificity in cross-validation and 80%/75% in testing. Most expanded thyroid clonotypes (frequency above 0.001) were also found in blood, which suggests that blood repertoires may mirror thyroid immune responses. Sample size was not statistically predetermined, and investigators were not blinded to group allocation.

In the germline V gene, CDR1 corresponds to SQVTM and CDR2 to ANQGSEA. Spanning cysteine to phenylalanine, the CDR3 consists of 15 amino acids. Solely the CDR3 DNA is kept, with 45 bases framed from the first base. Trimming takes 6 bases off V and 7 bases off J; junction bases not matched to a gene: 12. This receptor was taken from a woman between 40 and 55 years old with Graves' hyperthyroidism. The chain is encoded by TRBV29-1 joined to TRBJ1-2; the central 12 bases match TRBD1. Sequencing input: blood. In nucleotide form, the sequence is TGCAGCGTAGGGACAGGGGGCCTCTCCTCGTCTGGCTACACCTTC. Its coded protein is CSVGTGGLSSSGYTF.